The 19 T cell receptor beta chains reported below all come from one sample, sequenced in a study of CD8 T cell repertoires and HIV-1 epitope variants. Clones were sequenced by immunoSEQ multiplex PCR, and TCRdb holds only the in-frame ones, with some missing. The sample carries a few thousand clones, 64% recorded once. These receptors' targets are unknown. Sequencing was carried out using cultured CD8+ T cells derived from PBMCs. These receptor sequences come from a male donor with HIV.

The chain is built from TRBV2 and TRBJ1-1; D is unresolved. Germline-derived CDR1 and CDR2 are SNHLY and FYNNEI. The V and J ends lost 7 bases and 1 base respectively, with 7 bases between them. The CDR3 totals 12 residues. CDR3 DNA sequence: TGTGCCAGCACGTCCGGGAACACTGAAGCTTTCTTT. Protein sequence: CASTSGNTEAFF.

The rearrangement links TRBV9 to TRBJ1-2; maybe TRBD1 (6 bases). Germline lookup yields CDR1 SGDLS and CDR2 YYNGEE. Trimming shortened V by 4 bases and J by 1 base, and 8 bases separated the two germline ends. The CDR3 has 13 residues. CDR3 sequence reads: CASSQDSNYGYTF. CDR3 DNA: TGTGCCAGCAGCCAGGACAGTAACTATGGCTACACCTTC.

The chain recombines TRBV7-2 with TRBJ2-3, with TRBD2 matching 12 bases. There are 17 residues in the CDR3. Germline V gene lookup returns CDR1 SGHTA and CDR2 FQGNSA. V dropped 5 bases and J dropped 6; count of bases not matched to a gene: 12. The DNA for the CDR3 is TGTGCCAGCAGCCGGTCTACTAGCGGGGGGTCTTTGGATACGCAGTATTTT. It translates to CASSRSTSGGSLDTQYF.

The chain joins TRBV6-1 to TRBJ1-4; D is unclear. Trimming left V 9 bases short and J 13 bases short, with 21 bases between. Germline values: CDR1 MNHNS, CDR2 SASEGT. The CDR3 contains 13 residues. CDR3 in amino acids: CASRGPPGYRLFF. CDR3 in DNA: TGTGCCAGTAGAGGGCCCCCGGGGTACAGACTGTTTTTT.

The chain employs TRBV6-5 and TRBJ2-7; 14 bases map to TRBD2. CDR1 and CDR2 (germline): MNHEY, SVGAGI. CDR3 length: 14 amino acids. The ends lost 5 bases at V and 5 bases at J; junction bases unmatched: 2. For the CDR3, the DNA is TGTGCCAGCAGTCCGGGACTAGCGGGGGACGAGCAGTACTTC. Its protein product is CASSPGLAGDEQYF.

The chain uses TRBV7-3 and TRBJ1-2; 8 nucleotides agree with TRBD1. J was trimmed by 8 bases and V by 5 bases; bases with no gene match: 10. This CDR3 has 14 amino acids. Germline-derived CDR1 and CDR2 are SGHTA and FQGTGA. The CDR3 protein is CASSPSTGAVGYTF. CDR3 nucleotides: TGTGCCAGCAGCCCATCGACAGGGGCGGTAGGCTACACCTTC.

The chain is built from TRBV25-1 and TRBJ2-1; D is uncertain. In germline, CDR1 is MGHDK, CDR2 SYGVNS. There are 14 residues in the CDR3. V was cut by 3 bases and J by 9 bases, with 15 bases left in between. The CDR3 DNA reads TGTGCCAGCAGTGATTCACTCAGGTCAGGTGAGCAGTTCTTC. It codes for CASSDSLRSGEQFF.

The DNA of the CDR3 is TGTGCCAGCAGCGCACGGGACGGAAAAAACATTCAGTACTTC. It specifies CASSARDGKNIQYF. The genes are TRBV11-2 and TRBJ2-4; tentatively, D is TRBD1 or TRBD2 (5 bases each). This CDR3 is 14 amino acids long. The V end lost 5 bases, the J end lost 4 bases, and 12 bases lay between the germline ends. Germline V CDR1 and CDR2: SGHAT, FQNNGV.

The chain employs TRBV9 and TRBJ2-2; 9 positions agree with TRBD1. V gave up 2 bases and J gave up 7 bases; unmatched junction bases: 9. This CDR3 has 16 amino acids. CDR1 is SGDLS, CDR2 YYNGEE, per germline. The CDR3 region has the DNA TGTGCCAGCAGCGTGACAGGGGGTTGGCGAAGCGGGGAGCTGTTTTTT. This codes for CASSVTGGWRSGELFF.

The rearrangement uses TRBV18 and TRBJ2-1, with TRBD2 matching over 7 bases. The germline V gene has CDR1 KGHSH and CDR2 LQKENI. J was trimmed by 8 bases and V by 1 base; bases with no gene match: 5. This CDR3 spans 14 amino acids. The chain's CDR3 is CASSPRIAGYEQFF. DNA for the CDR3: TGTGCCAGCTCACCACGGATAGCGGGTTATGAGCAGTTCTTC.

CDR3 loop: CASSFQGADQPQHF. The CDR3 region has the DNA TGTGCCAGCAGCTTCCAGGGGGCTGATCAGCCCCAGCATTTT. The J gene is TRBJ1-5, the V gene TRBV5-5; the match to TRBD1 covers 8 bases. The CDR3 has 14 residues. In germline, CDR1 is SGHKS, CDR2 YYEKEE (reference sequence). J lost 5 bases, V lost 2 bases, and 3 bases had no gene match.

The gene calls are TRBV30 and TRBJ2-3; no clear D gene. The germline CDR1 and CDR2 sequences are GTSNPN and SVGIG (reference sequence). V lost 7 bases and J 0 bases, leaving 14 bases between the germline ends. The CDR3 sequence is 14 residues long. The CDR3 nucleotides are TGTGCCTCCCCCTCCGCCGAAAGCACAGATACGCAGTATTTT. Protein sequence: CASPSAESTDTQYF. The full variable domain, completed using reference TRBV30 and TRBJ2-3, is SQTIHQWPATLVQPVGSPLSLECTVEGTSNPNLYWYRQAAGRGLQLLFYSVGIGQISSEVPQNLSASRPQDRQFILSSKKLLLSDSGFYLCASPSAESTDTQYFGPGTRLTVL.

The chain recombines TRBV7-9 with TRBJ1-1, with D uncertain. V was cut by 0 bases and J by 4 bases, with 15 bases left in between. The CDR3 loop spans 16 amino acids. Germline V gives CDR1 SEHNR, CDR2 FQNEAQ (reference sequence). The CDR3 region has the DNA TGTGCCAGCAGCTTAGCGTTAAGACATCAAGGCACTGAAGCTTTCTTT. Amino acids: CASSLALRHQGTEAFF.

The rearrangement uses TRBV12-5 and TRBJ2-7, with D unclear. V gave up 5 bases and J gave up 6 bases, with 11 bases separating them. The CDR3 loop spans 12 amino acids. Germline V gives CDR1 LGHNT, CDR2 FRNRAP. The CDR3 DNA reads as TGTGCTAGTGGTCCACGGTTGAGCGAGCAGTACTTC. Amino acid sequence: CASGPRLSEQYF.

This clone was seen more than once but under ten times. V is TRBV2 and J is TRBJ1-5; TRBD1 agrees at 7 bases. This CDR3 has 19 residues. The germline V gene has CDR1 SNHLY and CDR2 FYNNEI. The trim removed 3 bases at V and 0 bases at J, leaving 14 bases unmatched. CDR3 region: CASSDLGGQRFDSNQPQHF. CDR3 bases: TGTGCCAGCAGTGATCTTGGGGGACAGCGTTTCGATAGCAATCAGCCCCAGCATTTT.

This clone was counted a single time. The V gene is TRBV4-3, the J gene TRBJ1-3; D gene unclear. V was shortened by 0 bases and J by 2 bases, with 11 bases between the two germline ends. CDR3 size: 16 residues. Germline V lookup: CDR1 LGHNA, CDR2 YSLEER. For the CDR3, the DNA is TGCGCCAGCAGCCAAGATCCTATGGGGACTGGAAACACCATATATTTT. Translated: CASSQDPMGTGNTIYF.

The J gene is TRBJ2-7, the V gene TRBV11-2; the D is unclear. V lost 4 bases, J lost 6 bases, and 10 bases lay in between. Germline V lookup: CDR1 SGHAT, CDR2 FQNNGV. The CDR3 totals 12 residues. The CDR3 DNA sequence: TGTGCCAGCAGCTCCACCCGGAGCGAGCAGTACTTC. Translated: CASSSTRSEQYF.

In DNA, the CDR3 is TGTGCCAGCAGCTTATCCGAGAACACTGAAGCTTTCTTT. Residues: CASSLSENTEAFF. V is TRBV7-8 and J is TRBJ1-1, with D hard to call. The V end was cut by 2 bases, the J end by 1 base, with 5 bases between. The germline V gene encodes CDR1 SGHVS and CDR2 FQNEAQ. The CDR3 contains 13 residues.

The chain combines TRBV4-2 with TRBJ2-1, with 10 bases fitting TRBD2. The J segment lost 8 bases and the V segment lost 0 bases, leaving 7 bases of the junction unmatched. CDR1 LGHNA and CDR2 YNFKEQ come from the germline V gene. The CDR3 extends over 16 amino acids. CDR3 DNA: TGTGCCAGCAGCCAAGATCCGACTAGCGGGCTGGATGAGCAGTTCTTC. This sequence encodes CASSQDPTSGLDEQFF.